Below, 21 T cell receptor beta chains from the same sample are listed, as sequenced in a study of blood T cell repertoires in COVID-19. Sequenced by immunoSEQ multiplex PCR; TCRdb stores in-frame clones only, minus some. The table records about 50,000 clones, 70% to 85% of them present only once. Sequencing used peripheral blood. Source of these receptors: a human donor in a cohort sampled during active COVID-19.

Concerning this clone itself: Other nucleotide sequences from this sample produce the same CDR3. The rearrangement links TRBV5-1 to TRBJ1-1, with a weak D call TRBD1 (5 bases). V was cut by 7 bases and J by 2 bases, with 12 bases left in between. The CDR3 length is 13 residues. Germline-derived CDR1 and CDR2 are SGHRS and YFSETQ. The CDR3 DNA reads TGCGCCAGCTCACTCGGGGGTAACACTGAAGCTTTCTTT. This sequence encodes CASSLGGNTEAFF.

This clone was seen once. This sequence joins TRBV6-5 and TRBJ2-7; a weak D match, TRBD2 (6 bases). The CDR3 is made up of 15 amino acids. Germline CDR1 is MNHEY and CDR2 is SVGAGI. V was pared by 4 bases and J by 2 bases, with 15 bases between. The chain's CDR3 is CASSSTGTPTYEQYF. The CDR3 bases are TGTGCCAGCAGTTCAACCGGGACTCCTACCTACGAGCAGTACTTC.

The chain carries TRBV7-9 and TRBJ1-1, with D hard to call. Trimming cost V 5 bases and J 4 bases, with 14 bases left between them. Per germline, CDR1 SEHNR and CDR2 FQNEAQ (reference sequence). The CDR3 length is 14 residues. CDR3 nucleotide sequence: TGTGCCAGCAGCCGGGCCACGAGCGGCACTGAAGCTTTCTTT. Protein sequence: CASSRATSGTEAFF.

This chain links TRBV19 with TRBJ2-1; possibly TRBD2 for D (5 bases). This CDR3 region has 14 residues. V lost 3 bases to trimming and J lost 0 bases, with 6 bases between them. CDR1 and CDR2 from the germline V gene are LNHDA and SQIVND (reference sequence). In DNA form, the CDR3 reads TGTGCCAGTAGTATTCGGGACTCCTACAATGAGCAGTTCTTC. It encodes CASSIRDSYNEQFF.

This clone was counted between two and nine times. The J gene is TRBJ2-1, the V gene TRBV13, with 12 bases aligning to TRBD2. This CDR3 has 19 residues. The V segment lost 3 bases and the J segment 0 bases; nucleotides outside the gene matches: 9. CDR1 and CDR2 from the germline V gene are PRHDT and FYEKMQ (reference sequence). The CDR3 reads CASSLGTSGPQSSYNEQFF. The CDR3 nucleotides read TGTGCCAGCAGCTTGGGGACTAGCGGGCCTCAAAGCTCCTACAATGAGCAGTTCTTC.

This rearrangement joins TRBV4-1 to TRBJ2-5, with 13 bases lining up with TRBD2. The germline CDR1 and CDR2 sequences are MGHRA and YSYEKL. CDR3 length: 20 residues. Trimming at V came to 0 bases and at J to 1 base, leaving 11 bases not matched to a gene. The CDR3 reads CASSQDGIPGLAGPQETQYF. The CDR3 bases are TGCGCCAGCAGCCAAGATGGGATCCCGGGACTAGCGGGACCCCAAGAGACCCAGTACTTC.

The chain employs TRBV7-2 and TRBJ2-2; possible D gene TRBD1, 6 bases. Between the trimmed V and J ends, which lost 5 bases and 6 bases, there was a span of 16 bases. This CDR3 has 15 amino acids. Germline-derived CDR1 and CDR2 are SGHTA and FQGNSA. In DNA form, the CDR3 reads TGTGCCAGCAGCCCCCGGGTAGGGGGAGCCGGGGAGCTGTTTTTT. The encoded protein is CASSPRVGGAGELFF.

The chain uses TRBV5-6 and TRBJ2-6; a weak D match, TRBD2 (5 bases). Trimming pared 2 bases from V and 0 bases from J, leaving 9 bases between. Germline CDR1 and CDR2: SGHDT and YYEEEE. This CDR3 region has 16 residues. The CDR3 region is CASSLLGSSGANVLTF. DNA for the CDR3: TGTGCCAGCAGCTTACTGGGGAGCTCTGGGGCCAACGTCCTGACTTTC.

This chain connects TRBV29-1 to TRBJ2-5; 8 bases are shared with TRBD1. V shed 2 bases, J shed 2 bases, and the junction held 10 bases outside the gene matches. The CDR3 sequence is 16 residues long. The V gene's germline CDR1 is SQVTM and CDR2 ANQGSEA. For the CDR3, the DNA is TGCAGCGTTGAAAGGGCAGGGACAGGCGGTCAAGAGACCCAGTACTTC. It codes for CSVERAGTGGQETQYF.

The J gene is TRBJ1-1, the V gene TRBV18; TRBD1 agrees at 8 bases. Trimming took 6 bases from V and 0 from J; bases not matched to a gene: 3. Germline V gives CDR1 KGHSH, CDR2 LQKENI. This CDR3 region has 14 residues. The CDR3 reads CASSRQGMNTEAFF. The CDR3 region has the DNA TGTGCCAGCTCGCGACAGGGGATGAACACTGAAGCTTTCTTT.

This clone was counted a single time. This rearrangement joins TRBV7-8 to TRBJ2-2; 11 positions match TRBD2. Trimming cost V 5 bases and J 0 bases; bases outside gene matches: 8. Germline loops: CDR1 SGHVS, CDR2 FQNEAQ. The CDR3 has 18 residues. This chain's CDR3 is CASSLGTSGRPNTGELFF. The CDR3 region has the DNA TGTGCCAGCAGCCTAGGGACTAGCGGAAGACCGAACACCGGGGAGCTGTTTTTT.

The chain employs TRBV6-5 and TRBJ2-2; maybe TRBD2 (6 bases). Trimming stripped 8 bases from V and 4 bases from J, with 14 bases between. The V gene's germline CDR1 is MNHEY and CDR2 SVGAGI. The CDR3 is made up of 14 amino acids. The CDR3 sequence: CASRPPRGTGELFF. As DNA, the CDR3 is TGTGCCAGCCGCCCACCGCGGGGCACCGGGGAGCTGTTTTTT.

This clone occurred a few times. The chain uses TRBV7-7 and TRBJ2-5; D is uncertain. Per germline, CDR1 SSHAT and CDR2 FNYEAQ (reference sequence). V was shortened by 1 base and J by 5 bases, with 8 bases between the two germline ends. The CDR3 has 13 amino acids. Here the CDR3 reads CASSLGQFETQYF. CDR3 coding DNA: TGTGCCAGCAGCTTAGGCCAGTTTGAGACCCAGTACTTC.

CDR3 DNA: TGTGCCTGGAGTGTACGCGGACAGGGGATAAAAGTAAGCTCTGGAAACACCATATATTTT. Translating it yields CAWSVRGQGIKVSSGNTIYF. V and J are TRBV30 and TRBJ1-3; 9 bases map to TRBD1. Germline assignment: CDR1 GTSNPN and CDR2 SVGIG (reference sequence). CDR3 length equals 20 residues. J gave up 0 bases and V 0 bases, and 15 bases lay outside the gene matches.

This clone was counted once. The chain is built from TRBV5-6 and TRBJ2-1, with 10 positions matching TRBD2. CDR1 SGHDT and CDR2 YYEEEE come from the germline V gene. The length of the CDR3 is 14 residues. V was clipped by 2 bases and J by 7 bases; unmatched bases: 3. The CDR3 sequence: CASSFGTSANEQFF. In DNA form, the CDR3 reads TGTGCCAGCAGCTTCGGGACTAGCGCTAATGAGCAGTTCTTC.

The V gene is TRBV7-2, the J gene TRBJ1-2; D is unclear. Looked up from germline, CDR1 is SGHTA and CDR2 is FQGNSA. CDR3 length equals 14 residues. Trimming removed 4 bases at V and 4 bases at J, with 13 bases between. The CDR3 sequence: CASSYYSAPYGYTF. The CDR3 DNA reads TGTGCCAGCAGCTACTATTCAGCGCCCTATGGCTACACCTTC.

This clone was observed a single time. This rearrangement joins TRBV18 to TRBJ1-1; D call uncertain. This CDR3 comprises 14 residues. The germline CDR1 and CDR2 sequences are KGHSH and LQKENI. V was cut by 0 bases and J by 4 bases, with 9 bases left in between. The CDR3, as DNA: TGTGCCAGCTCACCACCCGGAGCGGGCACTGAAGCTTTCTTT. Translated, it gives CASSPPGAGTEAFF.

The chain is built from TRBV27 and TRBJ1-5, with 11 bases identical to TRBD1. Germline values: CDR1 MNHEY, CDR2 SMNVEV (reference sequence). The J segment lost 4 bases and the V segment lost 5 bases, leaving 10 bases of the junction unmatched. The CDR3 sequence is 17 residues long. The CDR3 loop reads CASSPRTGGSHNQPQHF. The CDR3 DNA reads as TGTGCCAGCAGTCCTCGGACAGGGGGCAGCCATAATCAGCCCCAGCATTTT.

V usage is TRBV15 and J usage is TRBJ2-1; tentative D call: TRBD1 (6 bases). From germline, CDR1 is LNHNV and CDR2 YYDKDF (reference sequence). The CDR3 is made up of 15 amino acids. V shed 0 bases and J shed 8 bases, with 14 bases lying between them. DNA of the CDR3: TGTGCCACCAGCAGAGATGAGGGGGACCTCGATGAGCAGTTCTTC. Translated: CATSRDEGDLDEQFF.

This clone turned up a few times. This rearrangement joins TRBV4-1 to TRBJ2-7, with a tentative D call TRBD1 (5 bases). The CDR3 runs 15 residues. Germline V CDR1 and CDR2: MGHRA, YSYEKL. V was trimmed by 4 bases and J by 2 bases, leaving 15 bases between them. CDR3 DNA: TGCGCCAGCAGCCCGAGCCCGCAGGGAACCTACGAGCAGTACTTC. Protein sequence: CASSPSPQGTYEQYF.

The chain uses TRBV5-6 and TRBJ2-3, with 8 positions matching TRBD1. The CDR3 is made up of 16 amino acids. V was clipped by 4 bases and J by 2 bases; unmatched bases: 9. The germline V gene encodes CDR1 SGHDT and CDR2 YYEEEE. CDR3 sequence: CASSTRGTGYTDTQYF. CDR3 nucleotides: TGTGCCAGCAGCACGCGTGGGACAGGATACACAGATACGCAGTATTTT.